Sequencing of this TCR beta chain was carried out in a study of OX40 agonist ivuxolimab in advanced cancers. For context, the study as a whole: Ivuxolimab was an agonistic, fully human IgG2 monoclonal antibody directed against OX40 (CD134), a costimulatory receptor. Intravenous ivuxolimab was administered to patients every 2 weeks at six dose levels: 0.01, 0.1, 0.3, 1.5, 3 and 10 mg/kg. Of the approximately 54 patients in dose escalation, about 20 had hepatocellular carcinoma, some 15 had melanoma, 9 had renal cell carcinoma and 9 had head and neck cancer. The dose-escalation cohort was 82.7% male with a mean age of approximately 60 years, ranging from 23 to 79. Patients were allowed to have had prior anti-PD-1, anti-PD-L1 or anti-CTLA-4 therapy, and roughly 40% of the dose-escalation patients had been treated with checkpoint inhibitors. Partial responses occurred in three dose-escalation patients: two with cutaneous melanoma and one with hepatocellular carcinoma. Peripheral TCRbeta sequencing was intended to test whether TCR sequence diversity was altered and clonal T-cell expansion was caused by ivuxolimab. The paper reports the monotherapy dose-escalation portion (N = 52 patients) of the phase I ivuxolimab trial.

The trial excluded patients who had a history of autoimmune disease or were on systemic immunosuppression. Peripheral blood for TCR sequencing was drawn from every dose cohort at baseline, at cycle 4 day 1 and at cycle 7 day 1. Samples came from an open-label, multicenter, first-in-human phase I dose-escalation trial of ivuxolimab. Adults with locally advanced or metastatic head and neck squamous cell, hepatocellular, melanoma or renal cell carcinoma were enrolled in the trial. Before TCR sequencing, CD4+ and CD8+ T cells were separately sorted from peripheral blood. Study-level results and caveats: After ivuxolimab, CD8+ T cells had more expanded clones than CD4+ T cells on average. Clonal expansion of both CD4+ and CD8+ blood T cells was observed from baseline to week 6 at doses 0.1 to 3.0 mg/kg. Antigen specificity was not determined for the clonally expanded peripheral T cells. Low levels of normalized T-cell clonal expansion were also seen in some nonresponding patients. Partial responders in the 0.1-3.0 mg/kg groups had among the lowest normalized peripheral clonal expansion, especially among CD8+ T cells.

The germline ends are 25 bases apart after V is trimmed by 7 bases and J by 10 bases. The CDR3 runs 15 residues from the cysteine to the phenylalanine. This entry keeps only the CDR3 DNA: 45 bases, framed from base 1. Based on the germline V gene, the CDR1 and CDR2 sequences are SNHLY and FYNNEI. Turning to this clone: Its antigen is not yet known. Base-call qualities are not available, and no considerably larger clone is one nucleotide away.

Genomic DNA was extracted from sorted cells for sequencing of the TCRbeta CDR3 region. TCRbeta CDR3 regions were sequenced using the immunoSEQ Assay. The immuneACCESS repertoire file appears here via TCRdb, limited to in-frame rearrangements. These files lack a portion of the clones; in checked studies, under half of the deficit traces to unresolved V genes, and the cause of the others is not known. This sample lists some 38,000 clones; roughly 89% were detected once. The top ten hold roughly 0.53% of the sample. The sequence was obtained from an adult with an advanced solid tumor such as melanoma, head and neck, liver or kidney cancer. Sequenced here: CD4+ or CD8+ T cells sorted from blood, sampled in a trial of the OX40 agonist ivuxolimab. The sequence is built from TRBV2 and TRBJ1-2, and possibly TRBD1, on 6 matching bases. In nucleotides, the sequence is TGTGCCAGCATCCCAAACGGGGGGGGCTATACGCCCTACACCTTC. The resulting protein is CASIPNGGGYTPYTF. Reference TRBV2 and TRBJ1-2 proteins supply the regions before and after the CDR3; the full variable domain is: EPEVTQTPSHQVTQMGQEVILRCVPISNHLYFYWYRQILGQKVEFLVSFYNNEISEKSEIFDDQFSVERPDGSNFTLKIRSTKLEDSAMYFCASIPNGGGYTPYTFGSGTRLTVV.